This T cell receptor beta chain was sequenced during a study of post-analysis software for immune sequencing data. As for the study in general: Disease courses included relapsing-remitting, secondary progressive and progressive-relapsing multiple sclerosis. Study observations and caveats: The study found TRBV5-6, TRBV5-1 and TRBV20-1 among about 5 TRBV segments more frequent in patients than controls.

This clonotype showed up just a few times. What it binds is not known. The CDR3 consists of 13 residues. Unmatched junction bases numbered 4, after V lost 4 bases and J lost 7 bases. The V gene's germline CDR1 is MGHRA and CDR2 YSYEKL. Each TCR beta cDNA library carried unique molecular identifiers. TCRdb called the PCR reads again in MiXCR, with one record for every CDR3 protein. Here the sample spans 600,000 to 700,000 distinct CDR3 sequences, roughly three fifths being singletons. The specimen was blood. The source of this sequence is a girl aged 2 to 9 with multiple sclerosis. The chain has TRBV4-1 and TRBJ2-1, with TRBD2 matching over 7 bases. The CDR3 coding sequence is TGCGCCAGCAGCCGGGCGGGAGTAAATGAGCAGTTCTTC. Amino acid sequence: CASSRAGVNEQFF.